Below, 31 T cell receptor beta chains from the same sample are listed, as sequenced in a study of cytomegalovirus exposure and HLA in healthy donors. Sequencing was performed with immunoSEQ multiplex PCR; in TCRdb, only in-frame clones are kept and a portion is missing. The sample carries 82,000 or so clones, roughly 96% recorded once. Sequencing was done on a sample of PBMCs. The source is a young woman in good health and CMV-seronegative.

The chain recombines TRBV7-6 with TRBJ2-3, with TRBD2 as a possible D gene (6 bases). The CDR3 runs 16 residues. Trimming left V 5 bases short and J 3 bases short, with 18 bases between. The germline CDR1 and CDR2 sequences are SGHVS and FNYEAQ. CDR3 coding DNA: TGTGCCAGCAGCCCGCGCGGCGGCGGGATAACAGATACGCAGTATTTT. Amino acids: CASSPRGGGITDTQYF.

The V gene is TRBV4-1, the J gene TRBJ2-7, with D possibly matching TRBD1 (7 bases). The CDR3 consists of 15 residues. Between the trimmed V and J ends, which lost 1 base and 1 base, there was a span of 11 bases. The V gene's germline CDR1 is MGHRA and CDR2 YSYEKL. CDR3 nucleotides: TGCGCCAGCAGCCAAGGCCAGGGGGGATCCTACGAGCAGTACTTC. Translation gives CASSQGQGGSYEQYF.

The chain recombines TRBV14 with TRBJ2-2; a possible D gene is TRBD2 (6 bases). The ends were cut back, 4 bases at V and 4 bases at J, with 10 bases in the middle. Germline V CDR1 and CDR2: SGHDN, FVKESK. The CDR3 extends over 14 amino acids. CDR3 in amino acids: CASSPTSSTGELFF. The CDR3 DNA reads as TGTGCCAGCAGCCCGACTAGTTCCACCGGGGAGCTGTTTTTT.

This chain joins TRBV4-3 and TRBJ2-7; tentatively, D is TRBD1 (5 bases). The CDR3 has 14 amino acids. V was cut by 1 base and J by 4 bases, with 11 bases left in between. Germline assignment: CDR1 LGHNA and CDR2 YSLEER. The CDR3 DNA is TGCGCCAGCAGCCAAGCGTATCAGGGTTACGAGCAGTACTTC. Its protein product is CASSQAYQGYEQYF.

The V gene is TRBV5-4, the J gene TRBJ2-7, with a possible D match to TRBD2 (6 bases). Germline CDR1 SGHNT, CDR2 YYREEE (reference sequence). The CDR3 spans 13 residues. V lost 0 bases and J 5 bases, leaving 9 bases between the germline ends. The CDR3 nucleotides are TGTGCCAGCAGCTTGGGCGGCGGGAACGAGCAGTACTTC. Protein: CASSLGGGNEQYF.

The rearrangement links TRBV7-2 to TRBJ1-5; D unclear. There are 13 residues in the CDR3. CDR1 SGHTA and CDR2 FQGNSA come from the germline V gene. V lost 7 bases and J lost 2, with 9 bases in between. CDR3: CASTGFGNQPQHF. The CDR3 DNA follows: TGTGCCAGCACCGGTTTTGGCAATCAGCCCCAGCATTTT.

The chain has TRBV7-6 and TRBJ2-1, with 12 bases identical to TRBD2. This CDR3 has 15 residues. Per the germline V gene, CDR1 is SGHVS and CDR2 is FNYEAQ. Trimming at V came to 5 bases and at J to 9 bases, leaving 8 bases not matched to a gene. The DNA of the CDR3 is TGTGCCAGCAGCAGTGGGACTAGCGGGTTTCCTGAGCAGTTCTTC. Translating gives CASSSGTSGFPEQFF. Complete variable domain (other parts from reference TRBV7-6 and TRBJ2-1): GAGVSQSPRYKVTKRGQDVALRCDPISGHVSLYWYRQALGQGPEFLTYFNYEAQQDKSGLPNDRFSAERPEGSISTLTIQRTEQRDSAMYRCASSSGTSGFPEQFFGPGTRLTVL.

The rearrangement joins TRBV4-2 to TRBJ2-1, with 7 bases lining up with TRBD1. This CDR3 comprises 15 residues. Germline V gene lookup returns CDR1 LGHNA and CDR2 YNFKEQ. With 9 bases clipped from V and 4 bases from J, the junction kept 12 bases outside the gene matches. CDR3 residues: CASSAPGQMYNEQFF. In nucleotides, the CDR3 is TGTGCCAGTTCGGCCCCGGGACAGATGTACAATGAGCAGTTCTTC.

The chain employs TRBV30 and TRBJ1-2; D possibly corresponds to TRBD1 (5 bases). The V and J ends lost 3 bases and 7 bases respectively, with 12 bases between them. Germline V gives CDR1 GTSNPN, CDR2 SVGIG (reference sequence). CDR3 size: 12 residues. CDR3 region: CAWRGGITGYTF. The CDR3 DNA reads TGTGCCTGGAGGGGGGGGATTACTGGCTACACCTTC.

The gene calls are TRBV19 and TRBJ1-2; possibly TRBD1 for D (6 bases). Germline CDR1 reads LNHDA; CDR2 reads SQIVND (reference sequence). V was cut by 7 bases and J by 4 bases, with 22 bases left in between. CDR3 size: 16 residues. This CDR3 reads CASTIRTGTRFYGYTF. Written as DNA, the CDR3 is TGTGCCAGTACCATCCGGACCGGGACACGCTTCTATGGCTACACCTTC.

The chain carries TRBV6-6 and TRBJ2-5, with D tentatively TRBD1 (6 bases). V was cut by 2 bases and J by 2 bases, with 15 bases left in between. The germline gives CDR1 MNHNY, CDR2 SVGAGI (reference sequence). The CDR3 length is 16 residues. Here the CDR3 DNA reads TGTGCCAGCAGTTACCCGACCGGTACAGGGCAAGAGACCCAGTACTTC. Encoded protein: CASSYPTGTGQETQYF.

The V and J genes are TRBV11-2 and TRBJ2-7; 8 nucleotides agree with TRBD1. The trim removed 11 bases at V and 4 bases at J, leaving 13 bases unmatched. The CDR3 contains 14 residues. Germline-derived CDR1 and CDR2 are SGHAT and FQNNGV. CDR3 sequence: CACSPQGAGYEQYF. In DNA, the CDR3 is TGTGCCTGCTCCCCCCAGGGGGCTGGATACGAGCAGTACTTC.

Notes on this clone: A read error may account for a junction end that differs from germline. The genes are TRBV5-1 and TRBJ1-5, with 10 nucleotides matching TRBD1. The CDR3 covers 15 residues. Germline CDR1 and CDR2: SGHRS and YFSETQ. The chain's CDR3 is CASSLGQGSNQPQHF. The CDR3 DNA is TGCGCCAGCAGTTTGGGACAGGGGAGCAATCAGCCCCAGCATTTT.

The V and J genes are TRBV25-1 and TRBJ2-1; tentative D call: TRBD2 (6 bases). Trimming removed 5 bases at V and 6 bases at J, with 23 bases between. CDR1 is MGHDK and CDR2 is SYGVNS in the germline V gene. The CDR3 has 17 residues. The chain's CDR3 is CASSLSRTTVGGNEQFF. The CDR3 DNA reads TGTGCCAGCAGTTTATCCAGGACTACCGTGGGGGGCAATGAGCAGTTCTTC.

The rearrangement links TRBV2 to TRBJ1-1; D may be TRBD1 (6 bases). Trimming took 1 base from V and 2 from J, leaving 8 bases between them. The CDR3 contains 14 residues. The V gene's germline CDR1 is SNHLY and CDR2 FYNNEI. This CDR3 is CASSEVGTNTEAFF. As DNA, the CDR3 is TGTGCCAGCAGTGAAGTTGGGACAAACACTGAAGCTTTCTTT.

The J gene is TRBJ1-4, the V gene TRBV11-2; D is possibly TRBD1 (6 bases). The CDR3 is made up of 14 amino acids. Per germline, CDR1 SGHAT and CDR2 FQNNGV. The ends were cut back, 5 bases at V and 8 bases at J, with 15 bases in the middle. CDR3 DNA: TGTGCCAGCAGCGGGAGGGGGGCCGGGGAAAAACTGTTTTTT. It encodes CASSGRGAGEKLFF.

The V gene is TRBV27, the J gene TRBJ2-1; TRBD2 is a possible D gene (6 bases). The CDR3 runs to 15 residues. Germline CDR1 is MNHEY and CDR2 is SMNVEV (reference sequence). The ends were cut back, 2 bases at V and 1 base at J, with 9 bases in the middle. This CDR3 reads CASSLRGLSYNEQFF. Written as DNA, the CDR3 is TGTGCCAGCAGTTTACGGGGGTTGTCCTACAATGAGCAGTTCTTC.

J is TRBJ2-7 and V is TRBV5-4; 8 bases match TRBD2. Germline V lookup: CDR1 SGHNT, CDR2 YYREEE (reference sequence). CDR3 length: 14 amino acids. V trimming: 4 bases; J trimming: 6 bases; junction bases outside the gene matches: 9. The CDR3 reads CASSTGRGDGEQYF. The CDR3 DNA sequence: TGTGCCAGCAGCACAGGGCGGGGGGATGGCGAGCAGTACTTC. Complete variable domain (other parts from reference TRBV5-4 and TRBJ2-7): ETGVTQSPTHLIKTRGQQVTLRCSSQSGHNTVSWYQQALGQGPQFIFQYYREEENGRGNFPPRFSGLQFPNYSSELNVNALELDDSALYLCASSTGRGDGEQYFGPGTRLTVT.

This clone came up a few times. This chain connects TRBV7-9 to TRBJ1-5; 8 positions match TRBD1. CDR1 is SEHNR, CDR2 FQNEAQ, per germline (reference sequence). CDR3 length: 15 residues. Losses at the gene ends were 7 bases for V and 3 bases for J; bases not matched to a gene: 8. CDR3 nucleotides: TGTGCCAGCACTGAGACAGGGGCATCCAATCAGCCCCAGCATTTT. Translated: CASTETGASNQPQHF.

This chain connects TRBV27 to TRBJ2-1, with D perhaps TRBD2 (5 bases). The CDR3 has 16 amino acids. Per the germline V gene, CDR1 is MNHEY and CDR2 is SMNVEV (reference sequence). V lost 7 bases to trimming and J lost 2 bases, with 18 bases between them. CDR3 amino acids: CASTEVGGPAYNEQFF. The CDR3 DNA follows: TGTGCCAGCACCGAAGTCGGCGGGCCCGCCTACAATGAGCAGTTCTTC.

In this sample, this clone turned up once. V is TRBV18 and J is TRBJ1-1; D gene ambiguous. The V and J ends lost 2 bases and 7 bases respectively, with 14 bases between them. Looked up from germline, CDR1 is KGHSH and CDR2 is LQKENI. This CDR3 contains 14 residues. Written as DNA, the CDR3 is TGTGCCAGCTCACCAGGAGGATCTCGCGGTGAAGCTTTCTTT. It translates to CASSPGGSRGEAFF.

The V and J genes are TRBV6-5 and TRBJ2-1; 8 bases line up with TRBD2. V was pared by 2 bases and J by 3 bases, with 6 bases of the junction left unmatched. CDR1 and CDR2 (germline): MNHEY, SVGAGI. The CDR3 spans 16 residues. The CDR3 region has the DNA TGTGCCAGCAGTTACGCCCTCGGGGGGGTCTACAATGAGCAGTTCTTC. Residues: CASSYALGGVYNEQFF.

The V call is TRBV1, the J call TRBJ2-6; the DNA was not compared with TRBD2, the D call given in the table. TRBV1 is flagged as a pseudogene. The CDR3 is made up of 15 amino acids. The CDR3 here is CTSSRGSSGANVLTF. In DNA, the CDR3 is TGCACCAGCAGCCGAGGGAGCTCTGGGGCCAACGTCCTGACTTTC.

The chain carries TRBV7-7 and TRBJ2-3; no definite D call. V was pared by 1 base and J by 4 bases, with 6 bases between. Per germline, CDR1 SSHAT and CDR2 FNYEAQ (reference sequence). This CDR3 is 13 amino acids long. The CDR3 spells CASSLVLADTQYF. CDR3 bases: TGTGCCAGCAGCTTAGTTCTAGCAGATACGCAGTATTTT.

This chain connects TRBV15 to TRBJ2-1; D is ambiguous. V lost 1 base to trimming and J lost 5 bases, with 3 bases between them. Per the germline V gene, CDR1 is LNHNV and CDR2 is YYDKDF (reference sequence). The CDR3 length is 12 residues. The CDR3 sequence: CATSRVDNEQFF. CDR3 nucleotide sequence: TGTGCCACCAGCAGAGTCGACAATGAGCAGTTCTTC.

The CDR3 here is CASSFGGPYEQYF. CDR3 nucleotide sequence: TGCGCCAGCAGCTTCGGGGGGCCGTACGAGCAGTACTTC. The V and J genes are TRBV5-1 and TRBJ2-7; possible D gene TRBD2, 7 bases. V was cut by 2 bases and J by 4 bases, with 10 bases left in between. Germline V lookup: CDR1 SGHRS, CDR2 YFSETQ. This CDR3 contains 13 residues.

J is TRBJ1-2 and V is TRBV11-2; D might be TRBD1 (5 bases). Germline V gene sequence: CDR1 SGHAT, CDR2 FQNNGV. The CDR3 extends over 13 amino acids. With 1 base removed from V and 8 bases from J, the gap between germline ends came to 11 bases. The CDR3 DNA sequence: TGTGCCAGCAGCTTAGCACAGGCTTACGGCTACACCTTC. This gives the protein CASSLAQAYGYTF.

The chain links TRBV18 to TRBJ1-3, with a weak D call TRBD1 (5 bases). The germline V gene encodes CDR1 KGHSH and CDR2 LQKENI. V was pared by 5 bases and J by 1 base, with 12 bases between. CDR3 size: 15 residues. CDR3 residues: CASSLTELSGNTIYF. CDR3 in DNA: TGTGCCAGCTCATTGACAGAGCTATCTGGAAACACCATATATTTT. The variable domain in full, completed from reference TRBV18 and TRBJ1-3, reads NAGVMQNPRHLVRRRGQEARLRCSPMKGHSHVYWYRQLPEEGLKFMVYLQKENIIDESGMPKERFSAEFPKEGPSILRIQQVVRGDSAAYFCASSLTELSGNTIYFGEGSWLTVV.

This clone was detected only once. The J gene is TRBJ2-2, the V gene TRBV6-5; D gene unclear. Per germline, CDR1 MNHEY and CDR2 SVGAGI. V was clipped by 8 bases and J by 3 bases, with 13 bases between them. The CDR3 consists of 14 residues. The DNA of the CDR3 is TGTGCCAGCTGCTTGGGCAGTCACACCGGGGAGCTGTTTTTT. Its translation: CASCLGSHTGELFF.

The chain couples TRBV7-9 to TRBJ2-2; a possible D gene is TRBD1 (6 bases). This CDR3 contains 13 residues. Trimming removed 2 bases from V and 6 bases from J, with 7 bases in between. Germline V gene lookup returns CDR1 SEHNR and CDR2 FQNEAQ (reference sequence). The CDR3 coding sequence is TGTGCCAGCAGCTTAAAGGGGGCCGGGGAGCTGTTTTTT. It translates to CASSLKGAGELFF.

This chain joins TRBV4-1 and TRBJ2-7; maybe TRBD2 (5 bases). The V gene's germline CDR1 is MGHRA and CDR2 YSYEKL. V gave up 8 bases and J gave up 4 bases, with 18 bases separating them. The CDR3 has 14 residues. The CDR3 reads CASGPDRTGYEQYF. CDR3 DNA sequence: TGCGCCAGCGGGCCGGACCGGACGGGGTACGAGCAGTACTTC.